This TCR beta chain was documented in a study of blood T cell repertoires in COVID-19. The CDR3 sequence is 14 residues long. CDR1 is KGHSY and CDR2 is FQNENV in the germline V gene. The V and J ends lost 0 bases and 5 bases respectively, with 10 bases between them. All enrollees were roughly 18 to 90 years old and from fewer than 25 US areas. This clone was counted a single time. Profiling relied on immunoSEQ multiplex PCR, and the TCRdb table lists in-frame clones only, not all of them. The data contain around 480,000 clones, 87% of them seen just once; the ten biggest clones take up about 0.75%. Sequenced sample: PBMCs or T cells enriched from blood (not recorded which). This chain joins TRBV16 and TRBJ1-2; no clear D. The receptor was derived from a woman under 30 who had recovered from COVID-19. In nucleotides, the CDR3 is TGTGCCAGCAGCCAATCGTCCCTAGAATATGGCTACACCTTC. Translating it yields CASSQSSLEYGYTF.